These T cell receptor beta chains were read from a single sample in a study of blood T cells in healthy people across ages. MiXCR, run by TCRdb on the 5' RACE reads, gives a single entry per CDR3 protein. Of almost 1 million distinct CDR3 sequences in the sample, roughly 51% were seen once. Sequencing input: blood. These TCRs come from a woman in her fifties or sixties in good health. Each CDR3 is given with its conserved first and last residue. The D gene is left open where the match is weak. The size field is filled for only some rows; it gives once, few, many or a size class.

>TRBD1|TRBJ2-7|TRBV29-1|many
TGCAGCGTTATCCGGGACAGGGTCTACGAGCAGTACTTC
CSVIRDRVYEQYF
>-|TRBJ1-2|TRBV5-1|-
TGCGCCAGCAGCTTGGCCGGGGCAGCGCTAGTCGGCTACACCTTC
CASSLAGAALVGYTF
>-|TRBJ2-5|TRBV18|few
TGTGCCAGCTCACCAAGCCAGCGCGAAGAGACCCAGTACTTC
CASSPSQREETQYF
>TRBD1|TRBJ2-3|TRBV10-3|few
TGTGCCATCAGAGACAGGGGCCCCACAGATACGCAGTATTTT
CAIRDRGPTDTQYF
>TRBD1|TRBJ2-7|TRBV4-2|few
TGTGCCAGCAGCCAAGAACCTCTGGGACAGGGGAGCAGTAGGTACGAGCAGTACTTC
CASSQEPLGQGSSRYEQYF
>-|TRBJ2-7|TRBV20-1|-
TGCAGTGCTAGACCCCGTGGGGGAGGTCAGGGGGGTTACGAGCAGTACTTC
CSARPRGGGQGGYEQYF
>-|TRBJ1-4|TRBV6-1|-
TGTGCCAGCAGTGACAGAGGGGGTAATGAAAAACTGTTTTTT
CASSDRGGNEKLFF
>-|TRBJ2-5|TRBV14|-
TGTACCAGCAGCGGTGACAGCCAAGAGACCCAGTACTTC
CTSSGDSQETQYF
>-|TRBJ2-7|TRBV5-4|few
TGTGCCAGCAGCTTGGGCACAGGTTTCACCTACGAGCAGTACTTC
CASSLGTGFTYEQYF
>TRBD2|TRBJ2-3|TRBV20-1|-
TGCAGTGCTAGAGACGGGACTAGCGGGAGTCTAACGCAGTATTTT
CSARDGTSGSLTQYF
>TRBD1|TRBJ2-7|TRBV18|-
TGTGCCAGCTCAGGGGAAAACAGGGGGTACCACGAGCAGTACTTC
CASSGENRGYHEQYF
>-|TRBJ2-7|TRBV3-1|few
TGTGCCAGCAGCAAACCTGACGGTCGGGGGCAGTACTTC
CASSKPDGRGQYF
>TRBD2|TRBJ2-5|TRBV28|-
TGTGCCAGCAGTTTATGGAGACTAGCGGGAGGATTGGAGACCCAGTACTTC
CASSLWRLAGGLETQYF
>-|TRBJ2-4|TRBV12-3/TRBV12-4|-
TGTGCCAGCAGTTACCGGGACCGGGACATTCAGTACTTC
CASSYRDRDIQYF
>TRBD2|TRBJ2-1|TRBV4-1|-
TGCGCCAGCAGCCAGGCGGGACTAGCGGACAATGAGCAGTTCTTC
CASSQAGLADNEQFF
>TRBD2|TRBJ2-1|TRBV5-1|-
TGCGCCAGCAGCTTGCGGTTGCGGGGGAGAGGGTACAATGAGCAGTTCTTC
CASSLRLRGRGYNEQFF
>TRBD2|TRBJ2-1|TRBV28|-
TGTGCCAGCAGGCGAACCCTAGCGGGAGGGCGGCTTCGGAATGAGCAGTTCTTC
CASRRTLAGGRLRNEQFF
>-|TRBJ1-2|TRBV12-3/TRBV12-4|-
TGTGCCAGTTACAGTGAGGGATATGGCTACACCTTC
CASYSEGYGYTF
>-|TRBJ2-3|TRBV12-3/TRBV12-4|few
TGTGCCAGCAACCTTAGGCGGAGTAGCACAGATACGCAGTATTTT
CASNLRRSSTDTQYF
>-|TRBJ2-5|TRBV7-2|-
TGTGCCAGCAGCTTATGGGCTACTCAAGAGACCCAGTACTTC
CASSLWATQETQYF
>-|TRBJ1-5|TRBV6-6|-
TGTGCCAGCAGTGGAAGGGGGAGAAGCAATCAGCCCCAGCATTTT
CASSGRGRSNQPQHF
>TRBD2|TRBJ2-7|TRBV6-6|-
TGTGCCAGCAGTTATAGCGGGAGGAGCTCCTACGAGCAGTACTTC
CASSYSGRSSYEQYF
>TRBD1|TRBJ2-1|TRBV7-9|-
TGTGCCAGCAGCCAGGGACAGGAACTATACAATGAGCAGTTCTTC
CASSQGQELYNEQFF
>-|TRBJ2-3|TRBV11-2|-
TGTGCCAGCAGCTTAGGAGCCCCAGATGCGCAGTATTTT
CASSLGAPDAQYF
>TRBD2|TRBJ2-3|TRBV5-1|few
TGCGCCAGCAGCTTGGAACTAGCGGGGAGAGATACGCAGTATTTT
CASSLELAGRDTQYF
>TRBD1|TRBJ2-1|TRBV6-6|few
TGTGCCAGCAGTTACTCGATGACAGGGTCTCGCAATGAGCAGTTCTTC
CASSYSMTGSRNEQFF
>-|TRBJ2-7|TRBV7-9|few
TGTGCCAGCAGCTTATACCTCGGGCTAAATCAATACGAGCAGTACTTC
CASSLYLGLNQYEQYF
>-|TRBJ2-3|TRBV5-1|few
TGCGCCACCAAATCCGGGACTACAGATACGCAGTATTTT
CATKSGTTDTQYF
>-|TRBJ2-7|TRBV9|-
TGTGCCAGCGGCCCTTCTCTGGGCCAGAGCTACGAGCAGTACTTC
CASGPSLGQSYEQYF
>-|TRBJ2-5|TRBV2|few
TGTGCCAGTGCCCCGGTGGGGGAGACCCAGTACTTC
CASAPVGETQYF
>TRBD2|TRBJ2-7|TRBV28|-
TGTGCCACCACGCTAGCGGGATCCGTCTACGAGCAGTACTTC
CATTLAGSVYEQYF
>-|TRBJ2-3|TRBV7-2|few
TGTGCCAGCAGCGCCCTGCTAGTAATCGCGCAGTATTTT
CASSALLVIAQYF
>-|TRBJ1-2|TRBV2|-
TGTGCCAGCAGGGTCCGGGGCAACTATGGCTACACCTTC
CASRVRGNYGYTF
>TRBD1|TRBJ2-7|TRBV20-1|-
TGCAGTGCTAGATCGCCGAGACAGGGGTGGCACGAGCAGTACTTC
CSARSPRQGWHEQYF
>-|TRBJ1-5|TRBV7-2|-
TGTGCCAGCAGCTATACAAACAGGAATCAGCCCCAGCATTTT
CASSYTNRNQPQHF
>TRBD1|TRBJ2-5|TRBV5-1|-
TGCGCCAGCAGCAACCCCGGGACAGGGAGAGTCCCAGGCTACGAGACCCAGTACTTC
CASSNPGTGRVPGYETQYF
>-|TRBJ2-3|TRBV6-2/TRBV6-3|-
TGTGCCAGCAGTACCTCCGGGAAAACAGATACGCAGTATTTT
CASSTSGKTDTQYF
>-|TRBJ2-7|TRBV6-1|-
TGTGCCAGCAGTTGGGGACATTCCTACGAGCAGTACTTC
CASSWGHSYEQYF
>TRBD1|TRBJ2-1|TRBV29-1|-
TGCAGCGTTCAAGGCCACGGACAGGACAATGAGCAGTTCTTC
CSVQGHGQDNEQFF
>-|TRBJ1-2|TRBV5-4|-
TGTGCCAGCAGCTTGGCAGTGATCTATGGCTACACCTTC
CASSLAVIYGYTF
>-|TRBJ1-2|TRBV29-1|-
TGCAGCGTTGAAGGCCGGAGAAACGCGAACTATGGCTACACCTTC
CSVEGRRNANYGYTF
>-|TRBJ2-5|TRBV6-5|-
TGTGCCAGCGAGGGGCGAGGGAAGGAAGAGACCCAGTACTTC
CASEGRGKEETQYF
>-|TRBJ1-6|TRBV18|few
TGTGCCAGCTCACCACTCCGGGCAGGGAGCTTAAACAATAATTCACCCCTCCACTTT
CASSPLRAGSLNNNSPLHF
>-|TRBJ2-3|TRBV5-1|-
TGCGCCAGCAGCTTGAATCCCGGGTCCGGAACAGATACGCAGTATTTT
CASSLNPGSGTDTQYF
>-|TRBJ2-3|TRBV5-5|-
TGTGCCAGCAGCTTGGTGGGGTTGGGCGCAGATACGCAGTATTTT
CASSLVGLGADTQYF
>TRBD2|TRBJ2-2|TRBV5-1|-
TGCGCCAGCACTGGGACTAGCGGGAGGTCGGACACCGGGGAGCTGTTTTTT
CASTGTSGRSDTGELFF
>-|TRBJ1-2|TRBV30|-
TGTGCCTGGAGTGGAGCAGGCAATGGCTACACCTTC
CAWSGAGNGYTF
>-|TRBJ2-4|TRBV7-9|few
TGTGCCAGCAGCGGAGCTATGGGGCAGTACTTC
CASSGAMGQYF
>TRBD1|TRBJ1-6|TRBV5-5|-
TGTGCCAGCAGCCCACGGACAGGGAATTCACCCCTCCACTTT
CASSPRTGNSPLHF
>-|TRBJ2-1|TRBV7-2|-
TGTGCCAGCAGCTCCCTGGGGAGTTCGAATGAGCAGTTCTTC
CASSSLGSSNEQFF
>-|TRBJ1-2|TRBV6-1|-
TGTGCCAGCAGTGACCCTGGCTACACCTTC
CASSDPGYTF
>TRBD2|TRBJ2-7|TRBV6-6|-
TGTGCCAGCAACTTACTAGCGGGCTACGAGCAGTACTTC
CASNLLAGYEQYF
>TRBD1|TRBJ1-6|TRBV7-9|-
TGTGCCAGCAGACATGGGACAGGACCCTATTCACCCCTCCACTTT
CASRHGTGPYSPLHF
>-|TRBJ2-1|TRBV7-2|-
TGTGCCAGCAGTCACAGGGACGGGAACCCTGGCGATGAGCAGTTCTTC
CASSHRDGNPGDEQFF
>TRBD1|TRBJ1-1|TRBV29-1|many
TGCAGCGTCGTTCCGGGACAGGGTCGCACTGAAGCTTTCTTT
CSVVPGQGRTEAFF
>-|TRBJ2-4|TRBV28|-
TGTGCCAGCAGTTTCTTGAGAGTAGCCAAAAACATTCAGTACTTC
CASSFLRVAKNIQYF
>TRBD2|TRBJ2-1|TRBV27|-
TGTGCCAGTCAGGGACTAGCGGGACGATACTACAATGAGCAGTTCTTC
CASQGLAGRYYNEQFF